Listed below are T cell receptor beta chains from one sample, sequenced in a study of neurological immune-mediated disorders. One entry per CDR3 protein, called by TCRdb with MiXCR from the 5' RACE reads. The profile shows 80,000 to 85,000 distinct CDR3 sequences, around 2.6% of them singletons. The sequenced material came from PBMCs. The receptors stem from a woman in her twenties or thirties with multiple sclerosis. Both conserved end residues are part of each CDR3. D genes are given only for firm matches. Size tells how often a clone was seen (once, few, many) or the class of an expanded clone, and some rows leave it out.

>NA|TRBV20-1|TRBJ2-7|many
CSARAGTGSSYEQYF
TGCAGTGCTAGAGCGGGGACGGGAAGCTCCTACGAGCAGTACTTC
>TRBD2|TRBV28|TRBJ2-2|many
CASSSGLGNTGELFF
TGTGCCAGCAGTTCGGGACTAGGGAACACCGGGGAGCTGTTTTTT
>TRBD2|TRBV20-1|TRBJ2-1|many
CSARLPGLANYNEQFF
TGCAGTGCTAGACTCCCGGGACTAGCGAACTACAATGAGCAGTTCTTC
>TRBD2|TRBV28|TRBJ2-7|many
CASSSPGGVSYEQYF
TGTGCCAGCAGCTCCCCGGGGGGAGTCTCCTACGAGCAGTACTTC
>NA|TRBV2|TRBJ1-5|NA
CASSSPESNKTQNF
TGTGCCAGCAGTAGTCCGGAGAGCAATAAGACCCAGAATTTT
>NA|TRBV12-3/TRBV12-4|TRBJ2-7|many
CASSLLGSGGYEQYF
TGTGCCAGCAGTTTACTCGGGAGTGGCGGGTACGAGCAGTACTTC
>TRBD2|TRBV6-2/TRBV6-3|TRBJ2-7|many
CASSYSSSGSYEQYF
TGTGCCAGCAGTTACTCGAGTAGCGGGAGTTACGAGCAGTACTTC
>NA|TRBV12-3/TRBV12-4|TRBJ1-5|many
CASSLFGDQPQHF
TGTGCCAGCAGTCTTTTCGGGGATCAGCCCCAGCATTTT
>NA|TRBV10-3|TRBJ2-5|many
CAISESFQETQYF
TGTGCCATCAGTGAGTCGTTCCAAGAGACCCAGTACTTC
>TRBD1|TRBV28|TRBJ1-6|many
CASSQGGSYNSPLHF
TGTGCCAGCAGCCAGGGGGGTTCCTATAATTCACCCCTCCACTTT
>TRBD2|TRBV20-1|TRBJ2-3|many
CSATTSGFTDTQYF
TGCAGTGCGACCACTAGCGGCTTCACAGATACGCAGTATTTT
>NA|TRBV5-1|TRBJ2-1|many
CASSSGTLSSYNEQFF
TGCGCCAGCAGCTCAGGGACTTTAAGCTCCTACAATGAGCAGTTCTTC
>TRBD2|TRBV12-3/TRBV12-4|TRBJ2-5|few
CASSRTSRFQETQYF
TGTGCCAGCAGTCGGACTAGCCGGTTCCAAGAGACCCAGTACTTC
>NA|TRBV6-5|TRBJ2-4|many
CASSQDQLGRRSNIQYF
TGTGCCAGCAGTCAAGACCAACTGGGCAGGCGCTCAAACATTCAGTACTTC
>NA|TRBV5-1|TRBJ1-2|many
CASSLGGTDNGYTF
TGCGCCAGCAGCTTGGGAGGGACCGATAATGGCTACACCTTC
>NA|TRBV2|TRBJ2-1|many
CASSPDYNEQFF
TGTGCCAGCAGTCCCGACTACAATGAGCAGTTCTTC
>TRBD1|TRBV5-1|TRBJ1-6|many
CASSEGQGESSPLHF
TGCGCCAGCAGCGAGGGACAGGGTGAGAGTTCACCCCTCCACTTT
>TRBD1|TRBV27|TRBJ1-2|many
CASSSIKTGYYGYTF
TGTGCCAGCAGTTCCATCAAGACAGGGTACTATGGCTACACCTTC
>TRBD1|TRBV12-3/TRBV12-4|TRBJ2-7|few
CASSSGTVPYEQYF
TGTGCCAGCAGTTCCGGGACAGTTCCTTACGAGCAGTACTTC
>TRBD1|TRBV5-6|TRBJ2-7|many
CASSVSGTGAYEQYF
TGTGCCAGCAGCGTCTCCGGGACAGGGGCCTACGAGCAGTACTTC
>NA|TRBV14|TRBJ1-5|many
CASSQGPGNQPQHF
TGTGCCAGCAGCCAAGGCCCTGGCAATCAGCCCCAGCATTTT
>NA|TRBV11-2|TRBJ2-2|many
CASSLLSGTPVGELFF
TGTGCCAGCAGCTTACTCAGTGGGACTCCGGTCGGGGAGCTGTTTTTT
>TRBD1|TRBV6-5|TRBJ1-2|NA
CASRVQGYYGYTF
TGTGCCAGCAGAGTACAGGGGTACTATGGCTACACCTTC
>TRBD1|TRBV28|TRBJ2-1|many
CASNPPWDSNEQFF
TGTGCCAGCAACCCCCCGTGGGACAGCAATGAGCAGTTCTTC
>NA|TRBV4-3|TRBJ2-7|many
CASSQDLVNVQYF
TGCGCCAGCAGCCAAGATTTGGTAAACGTACAGTACTTC
>NA|TRBV7-2|TRBJ2-3|many
CASSFSIEGTDTQYF
TGTGCCAGCAGCTTTAGCATCGAGGGCACAGATACGCAGTATTTT
>NA|TRBV12-3/TRBV12-4|TRBJ2-1|many
CASSLRYEQFF
TGTGCCAGCAGTTTGCGATATGAGCAGTTCTTC
>NA|TRBV5-5|TRBJ1-5|many
CASSLDGTGNQPQHF
TGTGCCAGCAGCTTGGACGGGACGGGCAATCAGCCCCAGCATTTT
>NA|TRBV5-1|TRBJ1-1|many
CASSLDPRNTEAFF
TGCGCCAGCAGCTTGGACCCCAGAAACACTGAAGCTTTCTTT
>NA|TRBV5-5|TRBJ1-2|many
CASSLYRDGYTF
TGTGCCAGCAGCTTGTACCGCGATGGCTACACCTTC
>NA|TRBV29-1|TRBJ2-1|many
CSVEDGSSNEQFF
TGCAGCGTTGAAGATGGGTCTTCCAATGAGCAGTTCTTC
>TRBD1|TRBV7-2|TRBJ2-7|many
CASSPTGGEYEQYF
TGTGCCAGCAGCCCTACAGGGGGCGAGTACGAGCAGTACTTC
>TRBD2|TRBV6-6|TRBJ2-1|many
CAGRAGPPYNEQFF
TGTGCCGGACGAGCGGGACCTCCCTACAATGAGCAGTTCTTC
>NA|TRBV20-1|TRBJ1-5|many
CSARAGGQPQHF
TGCAGTGCTAGAGCCGGGGGTCAGCCCCAGCATTTT
>NA|TRBV10-3|TRBJ2-1|many
CAISSANEQFF
TGTGCCATCAGTAGCGCCAATGAGCAGTTCTTC
>NA|TRBV4-3|TRBJ1-4|few
CASSQTPGTLEKLFF
TGCGCCAGCAGCCAAACTCCGGGGACGTTGGAAAAACTGTTTTTT
>NA|TRBV6-5|TRBJ2-7|NA
CASSDPGKGVGEQYF
TGTGCCAGCAGCGACCCGGGAAAGGGGGTTGGCGAGCAGTACTTC
>NA|TRBV19|TRBJ2-2|few
CASSIVGSTGELFF
TGTGCCAGTAGTATAGTGGGCTCGACCGGGGAGCTGTTTTTT
>NA|TRBV7-2|TRBJ2-3|many
CASSIGHLVSTDTQYF
TGTGCCAGCAGCATCGGACACCTAGTCAGCACAGATACGCAGTATTTT
>TRBD1|TRBV18|TRBJ2-5|many
CASSPGQDQETQYF
TGTGCCAGCTCCCCGGGACAGGACCAAGAGACCCAGTACTTC
>TRBD1|TRBV7-8|TRBJ2-5|NA
CASSLRRDRGPETQYF
TGTGCCAGCAGCTTAAGGCGGGACAGGGGGCCAGAGACCCAGTACTTC